Below are 22 T cell receptor beta chains sequenced from a single sample in a study of shared clonotypes between healthy human individuals. TCRdb keeps only in-frame clones here, not all; method: immunoSEQ multiplex PCR. Altogether around 500,000 clones are present, about 85% being singletons, with the ten largest covering roughly 13%. The sequenced sample consisted of PBMCs. The receptor set was obtained from a woman aged 40 to 50 in good health. Some clones in this sample may be carry-over from other donors' samples.

The V gene is TRBV7-6, the J gene TRBJ2-3; TRBD2 is a possible D gene (5 bases). Germline V lookup: CDR1 SGHVS, CDR2 FNYEAQ. The CDR3 length is 14 residues. V was pared by 7 bases and J by 2 bases, with 13 bases between. The CDR3 DNA is TGTGCCAGCAACGAGGGTGGTCACACAGATACGCAGTATTTT. Amino acids: CASNEGGHTDTQYF.

Turning to this clone: A read error is likely here: a far larger clone is one base away. The chain has TRBV30 and TRBJ2-7; D assignment may be TRBD1 or TRBD2 (6 bases each). The V end was cut by 0 bases, the J end by 1 base, with 13 bases between. This CDR3 comprises 15 residues. Germline CDR1 reads GTSNPN; CDR2 reads SVGIG (reference sequence). The CDR3, as DNA: TGTGCCTGGAGTGTACGGGGGCTAGAATCCTACGAGCAGTACTTC. Protein product: CAWSVRGLESYEQYF.

This chain connects TRBV7-9 to TRBJ2-1; D is ambiguous. CDR1 and CDR2 from the germline V gene are SEHNR and FQNEAQ (reference sequence). Trimming cost V 3 bases and J 5 bases, with 5 bases left between them. The CDR3 runs to 12 residues. The CDR3: CASSFLDNEQFF. The CDR3 DNA is TGTGCCAGCAGCTTTTTGGACAATGAGCAGTTCTTC.

Of note for this clone: This likely traces to a read error, being one base from a far larger clone. The DNA is omitted, as the CDR3 cannot be located on it reliably, and the CDR3 follows TCRdb's listing. The chain uses TRBV25-1 and TRBJ1-4; TRBD1 is taken as the D call from the table, unchecked against the DNA. Germline CDR1 MGHDK, CDR2 SYGVNS. Ends included, the CDR3 has 14 residues. The CDR3: CASSVGTGNEKLSF.

The rearrangement links TRBV7-2 to TRBJ1-3; TRBD1 might be the D (5 bases). Germline CDR1 reads SGHTA; CDR2 reads FQGNSA. V lost 1 base and J 0 bases, leaving 13 bases between the germline ends. This CDR3 region has 17 residues. CDR3 DNA sequence: TGTGCCAGCAGCTTAGTAGGAAGGGGTTTCTCTGGAAACACCATATATTTT. Its protein is CASSLVGRGFSGNTIYF.

This chain joins TRBV18 and TRBJ2-5, with D hard to call. CDR1 and CDR2 (germline): KGHSH, LQKENI. The CDR3 sequence is 12 residues long. V gave up 8 bases and J gave up 0 bases, with 7 bases separating them. The CDR3 DNA reads TGTGCCAGCGCCCGGTACCAAGAGACCCAGTACTTC. The encoded protein is CASARYQETQYF.

The rearrangement uses TRBV20-1 and TRBJ2-1; unclear D gene. This CDR3 is 11 amino acids long. Germline V CDR1 and CDR2: DFQATT, SNEGSKA (reference sequence). V was pared by 0 bases and J by 10 bases, with 7 bases between. This CDR3 reads CSARDPKEQFF. The CDR3 nucleotides read TGCAGTGCTAGAGACCCCAAGGAGCAGTTCTTC.

The count of this clone is one. The chain uses TRBV28 and TRBJ2-7, with D perhaps matching TRBD1 (6 bases). The V end was cut by 7 bases, the J end by 1 base, with 14 bases between. From germline, CDR1 is MDHEN and CDR2 SYDVKM. The CDR3 loop spans 14 amino acids. The CDR3 DNA reads TGTGCCAGCACCGTAGGGGGAGCTTCCTACGAGCAGTACTTC. Translating it yields CASTVGGASYEQYF.

The V and J genes are TRBV7-9 and TRBJ2-5, with D perhaps matching TRBD1 (6 bases). The CDR3 has 17 residues. Germline CDR1 reads SEHNR; CDR2 reads FQNEAQ (reference sequence). The V end lost 0 bases, the J end lost 4 bases, and 18 bases lay between the germline ends. CDR3 sequence (DNA): TGTGCCAGCAGCTTAGCGCTCTGGGGGCAGGGTCCAGAGACCCAGTACTTC. Translating it yields CASSLALWGQGPETQYF.

J is TRBJ2-3 and V is TRBV7-9, with 8 bases fitting TRBD2. V lost 3 bases and J lost 1; bases outside the gene matches: 9. CDR3 length: 17 amino acids. Looked up from germline, CDR1 is SEHNR and CDR2 is FQNEAQ (reference sequence). The CDR3 nucleotides are TGTGCCAGCAGCTTTATCACCGGGACTAGGGGCACAGATACGCAGTATTTT. Translation: CASSFITGTRGTDTQYF. The full variable domain, completed using reference TRBV7-9 and TRBJ2-3, is DTGVSQNPRHKITKRGQNVTFRCDPISEHNRLYWYRQTLGQGPEFLTYFQNEAQLEKSRLLSDRFSAERPKGSFSTLEIQRTEQGDSAMYLCASSFITGTRGTDTQYFGPGTRLTVL.

The V and J genes are TRBV7-9 and TRBJ2-1, with 7 nucleotides matching TRBD2. From germline, CDR1 is SEHNR and CDR2 FQNEAQ (reference sequence). There are 12 residues in the CDR3. V dropped 1 base and J dropped 14; count of bases not matched to a gene: 5. The DNA of the CDR3 is TGTGCCAGCAGCTTAGGACTAGCTGGGGAGTTCTTC. It translates to CASSLGLAGEFF.

The gene calls are TRBV4-1 and TRBJ1-2; weak D call: TRBD1 (5 bases). CDR3 length equals 15 residues. Trimming removed 3 bases at V and 6 bases at J, with 17 bases between. Germline V gene data show CDR1 as MGHRA and CDR2 as YSYEKL. CDR3 DNA sequence: TGCGCCAGCAGCCAGTCCGGGACGGGCGGAGATGGCTACACCTTC. This gives the protein CASSQSGTGGDGYTF.

Worth noting for this clone: A read error is likely here: a far larger clone is one base away. V is TRBV30 and J is TRBJ1-3; D is undetermined. The CDR3 consists of 14 residues. Germline assignment: CDR1 GTSNPN and CDR2 SVGIG (reference sequence). The ends were cut back, 0 bases at V and 2 bases at J, with 8 bases in the middle. This chain's CDR3 is CAWSVEGAGNTIYF. The CDR3 nucleotides are TGTGCCTGGAGTGTGGAGGGAGCTGGAAACACCATATATTTT.

This clone has only a few counts. The sample holds other DNA sequences that translate to the same CDR3. The rearrangement joins TRBV10-2 to TRBJ2-3; 9 bases are a match to TRBD2. Germline V gives CDR1 WSHSY, CDR2 SAAADI. V shed 4 bases and J 6 bases; nucleotides not matched to a gene: 11. The CDR3 spans 16 residues. CDR3 bases: TGCGCCAGCAGTGCAAACCACCCGGGACTAGCTGATACGCAGTATTTT. Its protein is CASSANHPGLADTQYF.

This clone was seen a handful of times. The chain uses TRBV5-4 and TRBJ2-5; TRBD1 is a possible D gene (6 bases). V was trimmed by 0 bases and J by 4 bases, leaving 16 bases between them. This CDR3 comprises 16 residues. Germline V gene lookup returns CDR1 SGHNT and CDR2 YYREEE (reference sequence). The CDR3 DNA is TGTGCCAGCAGCTTGGCAGGGACACCTAGGCCAGAGACCCAGTACTTC. Translation gives CASSLAGTPRPETQYF.

Notes on this clone: A far bigger clonotype differs at one base, so this is likely a read error. V and J are TRBV6-6 and TRBJ1-2; TRBD1 aligns across 7 bases. The germline V gene has CDR1 MNHNY and CDR2 SVGAGI (reference sequence). The CDR3 has 13 residues. The CDR3 region has the DNA TGTGCCAGCAGTTATAGCAGGGGGAATGGCTGCACCTTC. Translating it yields CASSYSRGNGCTF.

In this sample, this clone turned up once. For the CDR3, the DNA is TGTGCCAGCAGTCCTGTACGTAAAGAGACCCAGTACTTC. Encoded protein: CASSPVRKETQYF. The V gene is TRBV28, the J gene TRBJ2-5; D ambiguous. V was clipped by 5 bases and J by 3 bases, with 10 bases between them. The germline gives CDR1 MDHEN, CDR2 SYDVKM. The CDR3 loop spans 13 amino acids.

Note on this clone: A far larger clone is one nucleotide away, so this likely arose from a read error. Other nucleotide sequences in the sample specify the same CDR3. The V call is TRBV6-6, the J call TRBJ2-2, with a tentative D call TRBD2 (6 bases). Trimming took off 5 bases at V and 8 bases at J, with 15 bases between the two ends. The CDR3 loop spans 14 amino acids. Germline-derived CDR1 and CDR2 are MNHNY and SVGAGI (reference sequence). The CDR3 here is CASSGVAETGELFF. In DNA, the CDR3 is TGTGCCAGCAGTGGGGTAGCGGAAACTGGGGAGCTGTTTTTT.

The J gene is TRBJ1-5, the V gene TRBV13; the D is unclear. The CDR3 spans 13 residues. The V gene lost 5 bases and the J gene lost 5 bases, with 10 bases spanning the gap. Germline V gene data show CDR1 as PRHDT and CDR2 as FYEKMQ (reference sequence). This CDR3 is CASSAGVDQPQHF. DNA for the CDR3: TGTGCCAGCAGCGCGGGAGTTGATCAGCCCCAGCATTTT.

Notes on this clone: The likely explanation is a read error, given a far larger clone one base away. The chain carries TRBV4-1 and TRBJ2-7; D ambiguous. CDR3 length: 14 amino acids. Looked up from germline, CDR1 is MGHRA and CDR2 is YSYEKL. The V and J ends lost 1 base and 0 bases respectively, with 7 bases between them. CDR3 in amino acids: CASSQVIFSYEQYF. CDR3 DNA: TGCGCCAGCAGCCAAGTAATTTTCTCCTACGAGCAGTACTTC.

CDR3 DNA sequence: TGTGCCAGCAGCACTGGTGCACTAGACTCCTACGAGCAGTACTTC. This codes for CASSTGALDSYEQYF. This chain connects TRBV5-8 to TRBJ2-7, with a possible D match to TRBD2 (5 bases). The V end was cut by 4 bases, the J end by 0 bases, with 14 bases between. The CDR3 is 15 residues long. The germline gives CDR1 SGHTS, CDR2 YDEGEE.

The chain uses TRBV9 and TRBJ2-2; D might be TRBD1 (5 bases). Looked up from germline, CDR1 is SGDLS and CDR2 is YYNGEE. Trimming took off 0 bases at V and 2 bases at J, with 14 bases between the two ends. The CDR3 sequence is 17 residues long. The CDR3 spells CASSVGMIGENTGELFF. The CDR3 bases are TGTGCCAGCAGCGTAGGTATGATAGGGGAAAACACCGGGGAGCTGTTTTTT. Supplemented by reference TRBV9 and TRBJ2-2, the full variable domain reads DSGVTQTPKHLITATGQRVTLRCSPRSGDLSVYWYQQSLDQGLQFLIQYYNGEERAKGNILERFSAQQFPDLHSELNLSSLELGDSALYFCASSVGMIGENTGELFFGEGSRLTVL.